Listed here are 10 T cell receptor beta chains from one sample, sequenced in a study of identical twins. TCRdb reanalysed the 5' RACE reads using MiXCR and keeps one entry per CDR3 protein. The sample records 1,800,000 or so distinct CDR3 sequences, about 32% being singletons. Material: cord blood. The receptors were gathered from a newborn girl in good health.

A few counts support this clonotype. V and J are TRBV29-1 and TRBJ1-2, with D perhaps matching TRBD1 (6 bases). Deletions cut 3 bases from V and 8 bases from J, with 10 bases between. The V gene's germline CDR1 is SQVTM and CDR2 ANQGSEA. The CDR3 sequence is 11 residues long. The CDR3 spells CSVDETGGYTF. The CDR3 DNA reads as TGCAGCGTTGATGAGACAGGCGGCTACACCTTC. The whole variable domain, remainder taken from reference TRBV29-1 and TRBJ1-2, is SAVISQKPSRDICQRGTSLTIQCQVDSQVTMMFWYRQQPGQSLTLIATANQGSEATYESGFVIDKFPISRPNLTFSTLTVSNMSPEDSSIYLCSVDETGGYTFGSGTRLTVV.

This clonotype was seen more than once but under ten times. The gene calls are TRBV4-1 and TRBJ2-4; 10 bases are a match to TRBD2. This CDR3 has 18 amino acids. Trimming took 0 bases from V and 0 from J; bases not matched to a gene: 5. The V gene's germline CDR1 is MGHRA and CDR2 YSYEKL. CDR3 sequence reads: CASSQEGLAPPAKNIQYF. For the CDR3, the DNA is TGCGCCAGCAGCCAAGAGGGACTAGCGCCCCCAGCCAAAAACATTCAGTACTTC.

V usage is TRBV12-3 or TRBV12-4 and J usage is TRBJ2-5, with TRBD2 identical over 8 bases. The CDR3 runs to 16 residues. V gave up 4 bases and J gave up 0 bases; unmatched junction bases: 7. In nucleotides, the CDR3 is TGTGCCAGCAGTTCCAGACAGCGGGAGTACCAAGAGACCCAGTACTTC. Protein product: CASSSRQREYQETQYF.

This clonotype was found a few times. The chain employs TRBV5-1 and TRBJ2-1; TRBD2 aligns across 7 bases. The CDR3 spans 16 residues. V was clipped by 0 bases and J by 8 bases; unmatched bases: 11. CDR1 is SGHRS, CDR2 YFSETQ, per germline. For the CDR3, the DNA is TGCGCCAGCAGCTTGGGGGCGGGAGATCCTACAGATGAGCAGTTCTTC. It translates to CASSLGAGDPTDEQFF.

This clonotype was observed a handful of times. The V and J genes are TRBV10-2 and TRBJ1-5, with D tentatively TRBD1 (6 bases). Per germline, CDR1 WSHSY and CDR2 SAAADI. The CDR3 totals 14 residues. Trimming pared 4 bases from V and 7 bases from J, leaving 14 bases between. In DNA, the CDR3 is TGCGCCAGCAGTGGCGGCAGGGGAGAGCAGCCCCAGCATTTT. The encoded protein is CASSGGRGEQPQHF.

The J gene is TRBJ1-1, the V gene TRBV10-3; 11 bases fit TRBD1. The length of the CDR3 is 15 residues. Unmatched junction bases numbered 5, after V lost 5 bases and J lost 3 bases. Per germline, CDR1 ENHRY and CDR2 SYGVKD. This CDR3 reads CAISKDRGQDTEAFF. The CDR3, as DNA: TGTGCCATCAGTAAGGACAGGGGGCAGGACACTGAAGCTTTCTTT.

This clonotype was seen a handful of times. The chain is built from TRBV10-3 and TRBJ2-1; perhaps TRBD1 as D (6 bases). Germline CDR1 reads ENHRY; CDR2 reads SYGVKD. This CDR3 comprises 11 residues. V lost 6 bases and J lost 10, with 10 bases in between. The CDR3 DNA follows: TGTGCCATCAGGGGGGCGCGGGAGCAGTTCTTC. This gives the protein CAIRGAREQFF.

This clonotype has more than one count but fewer than ten. The chain employs TRBV24-1 and TRBJ2-1; 16 nucleotides line up with TRBD2. The CDR3 is 19 residues long. CDR1 is KGHDR, CDR2 SFDVKD, per germline. V lost 4 bases and J lost 0; bases outside the gene matches: 5. The CDR3 nucleotides are TGTGCCACCAGTGACGGGACTAGCGGGAGGGCCGCCTCCTACAATGAGCAGTTCTTC. Translated, it gives CATSDGTSGRAASYNEQFF.

The chain employs TRBV3-1 and TRBJ1-1, with D unclear. CDR3 length equals 14 residues. Trimming removed 1 base from V and 4 bases from J, with 10 bases in between. CDR1 LGHDT and CDR2 YNNKEL come from the germline V gene (reference sequence). CDR3 sequence: CASSQVVGSTEAFF. Here the CDR3 DNA reads TGTGCCAGCAGCCAAGTTGTGGGTTCCACTGAAGCTTTCTTT.

The V gene is TRBV5-1, the J gene TRBJ2-1; 7 bases map to TRBD2. Germline V gene sequence: CDR1 SGHRS, CDR2 YFSETQ. With V trimmed by 0 bases and J by 10 bases, 16 bases remained unmatched. The CDR3 covers 17 residues. The CDR3 coding sequence is TGCGCCAGCAGCTTGGGTCCCCAGCGGGGCCAGTGGGTCGAGCAGTTCTTC. It encodes CASSLGPQRGQWVEQFF.